This TCR beta chain was found in a study of T cell repertoires in cytomegalovirus infection. The sample holds a few counts of this clonotype. CDR1 is SGHDN, CDR2 FVKESK, per germline. This CDR3 has 14 amino acids. The V and J ends lost 3 bases and 7 bases, in that order; junction bases with no gene match: 8. One entry per CDR3 protein, called by TCRdb with MiXCR from the reads. Of about 100,000 distinct CDR3 sequences listed, about a quarter are singletons. The TCR sequence derives from a human donor in good health (CMV status not recorded). Some clones in this sample may be carry-over from other donors' samples. The chain couples TRBV14 to TRBJ2-5; 7 bases are a match to TRBD1. What was sequenced was CD8+ T cells from PBMCs. CDR3 DNA: TGTGCCAGCAGCCAGAGAGGGGGCACCGTGACCCAGTACTTC. Residues: CASSQRGGTVTQYF.